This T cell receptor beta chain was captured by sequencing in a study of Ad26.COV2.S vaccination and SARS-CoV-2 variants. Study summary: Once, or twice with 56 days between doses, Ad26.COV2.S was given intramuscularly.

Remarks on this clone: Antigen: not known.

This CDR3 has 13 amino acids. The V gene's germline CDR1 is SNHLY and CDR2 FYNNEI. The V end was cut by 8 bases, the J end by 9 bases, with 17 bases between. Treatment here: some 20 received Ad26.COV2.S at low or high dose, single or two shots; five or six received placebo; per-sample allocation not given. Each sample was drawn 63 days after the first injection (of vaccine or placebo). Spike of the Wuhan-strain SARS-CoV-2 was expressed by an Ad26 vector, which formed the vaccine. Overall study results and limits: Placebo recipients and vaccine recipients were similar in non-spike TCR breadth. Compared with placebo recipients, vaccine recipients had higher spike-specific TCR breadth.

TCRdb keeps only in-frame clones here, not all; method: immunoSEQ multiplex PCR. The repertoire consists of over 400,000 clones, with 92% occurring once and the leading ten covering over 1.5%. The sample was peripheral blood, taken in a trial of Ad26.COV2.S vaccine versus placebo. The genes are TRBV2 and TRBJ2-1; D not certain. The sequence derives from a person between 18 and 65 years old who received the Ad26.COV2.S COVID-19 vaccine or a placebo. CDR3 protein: CASHALQRSEQFF. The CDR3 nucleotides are TGTGCCAGCCATGCCCTACAGCGAAGTGAGCAGTTCTTC. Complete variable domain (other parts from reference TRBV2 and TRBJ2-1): EPEVTQTPSHQVTQMGQEVILRCVPISNHLYFYWYRQILGQKVEFLVSFYNNEISEKSEIFDDQFSVERPDGSNFTLKIRSTKLEDSAMYFCASHALQRSEQFFGPGTRLTVL.